The 31 T cell receptor beta chains below were found in one sample sequenced in a study of cytomegalovirus exposure and HLA in healthy donors. In the PCR, 60 Vbeta and 13 Jbeta primers were used. Here immunoSEQ multiplex PCR was the method, and the copy in TCRdb shows in-frame clones only, minus some. The sample includes about 130,000 clones, 82% of them seen just once. The sequencing input was PBMCs. These receptors were taken from a boy between 10 and 17 years old in good health and CMV-seronegative.

The rearrangement joins TRBV30 to TRBJ2-3; 9 bases align to TRBD2. Germline CDR1 GTSNPN, CDR2 SVGIG (reference sequence). This CDR3 is built from 15 residues. V shed 0 bases, J shed 5 bases, and the junction held 6 bases outside the gene matches. For the CDR3, the DNA is TGTGCCTGGAGTGTGGCTAGCGGGATCATAGATACGCAGTATTTT. Its translation is CAWSVASGIIDTQYF.

V is TRBV7-3 and J is TRBJ2-5; the match to TRBD2 covers 11 bases. Germline trimming cut 2 bases from V and 4 bases from J; bases unmatched to any gene: 3. The CDR3 extends over 15 amino acids. The germline gives CDR1 SGHTA, CDR2 FQGTGA. The CDR3 DNA reads as TGTGCCAGCAGCTTAGCTGGGACTAGCGGAGAGACCCAGTACTTC. Translation gives CASSLAGTSGETQYF.

The gene calls are TRBV7-9 and TRBJ1-2; 10 bases are shared with TRBD1. The CDR3 consists of 15 residues. Germline assignment: CDR1 SEHNR and CDR2 FQNEAQ (reference sequence). J gave up 1 base and V 4 bases, and 3 bases lay outside the gene matches. CDR3 nucleotide sequence: TGTGCCAGCAGCTCGGGACAGGGGAATAACTATGGCTACACCTTC. Its protein is CASSSGQGNNYGYTF.

CDR3 DNA sequence: TGTGCCTGGAGTTCCAACCGCCGAGGAGGGACTGAAGCTTTCTTT. Protein product: CAWSSNRRGGTEAFF. The chain has TRBV30 and TRBJ1-1; D ambiguous. Per germline, CDR1 GTSNPN and CDR2 SVGIG (reference sequence). This CDR3 is built from 15 residues. V was pared by 2 bases and J by 5 bases, with 18 bases between.

V and J are TRBV4-1 and TRBJ1-2; 9 bases map to TRBD1. V was pared by 6 bases and J by 5 bases, with 1 base of the junction left unmatched. CDR1 is MGHRA, CDR2 YSYEKL, per germline. This CDR3 is 12 amino acids long. The CDR3 nucleotides are TGCGCCAGCAGGGGACAGGGATATGGCTACACCTTC. Translating gives CASRGQGYGYTF.

The rearrangement uses TRBV7-8 and TRBJ1-4; D not resolved. Germline V gene sequence: CDR1 SGHVS, CDR2 FQNEAQ. The ends were cut back, 5 bases at V and 7 bases at J, with 14 bases in the middle. The CDR3 covers 14 residues. The CDR3 protein is CASSPGRQPEKLFF. DNA for the CDR3: TGTGCCAGCAGCCCGGGAAGGCAACCTGAAAAACTGTTTTTT.

This chain uses TRBV27 with TRBJ1-1, with a possible D match to TRBD1 (6 bases). V gave up 7 bases and J gave up 6 bases, with 18 bases separating them. This CDR3 region has 14 residues. Per the germline V gene, CDR1 is MNHEY and CDR2 is SMNVEV (reference sequence). This CDR3 is CASNRGAGVSEAFF. CDR3 nucleotide sequence: TGTGCCAGCAACCGTGGGGCAGGGGTTTCTGAAGCTTTCTTT.

J is TRBJ1-1 and V is TRBV9, with D possibly being TRBD1 (5 bases). Trimming cost V 0 bases and J 6 bases, with 12 bases left between them. CDR3 length equals 14 residues. The germline V gene has CDR1 SGDLS and CDR2 YYNGEE. The CDR3 coding sequence is TGTGCCAGCAGCGTAGAAGGAGGGGCCGCTGAAGCTTTCTTT. Protein: CASSVEGGAAEAFF.

The chain uses TRBV2 and TRBJ2-7; D gene unclear. CDR1 and CDR2 from the germline V gene are SNHLY and FYNNEI. V was pared by 1 base and J by 1 base, with 8 bases between. This CDR3 contains 14 residues. The CDR3 spells CASSEGAASYEQYF. CDR3 in DNA: TGTGCCAGCAGTGAAGGGGCAGCTTCCTACGAGCAGTACTTC.

This chain joins TRBV2 and TRBJ2-5, with 7 positions matching TRBD1. The CDR3 runs 13 residues. J lost 4 bases, V lost 7 bases, and 6 bases had no gene match. CDR1 is SNHLY and CDR2 is FYNNEI in the germline V gene. The CDR3 is CASTLDRAETQYF. The DNA of the CDR3 is TGTGCCAGCACCCTCGACAGGGCAGAGACCCAGTACTTC.

This chain uses TRBV5-1 with TRBJ2-3, with D tentatively TRBD2 (5 bases). V gave up 4 bases and J gave up 2 bases, with 14 bases separating them. Germline assignment: CDR1 SGHRS and CDR2 YFSETQ. The CDR3 covers 15 residues. CDR3 amino acids: CASSPGGSLTDTQYF. The CDR3 coding sequence is TGCGCCAGCAGCCCTGGAGGAAGCCTCACAGATACGCAGTATTTT.

The chain links TRBV6-6 to TRBJ2-5, with a tentative D call TRBD1 (5 bases). The DNA end favors TRBJ2-7, so the J call may be wrong. CDR1 MNHNY and CDR2 SVGAGI come from the germline V gene (reference sequence). The CDR3 is made up of 13 amino acids. The CDR3 region has the DNA TGTGCCAGCAGTTACTCGACAGCCTACGAGCAGTACTTC. It codes for CASSYSTAYEQYF.

A few counts support this clone. The J gene is TRBJ1-1, the V gene TRBV5-1; 10 nucleotides line up with TRBD1. V shed 3 bases, J shed 0 bases, and the junction held 2 bases outside the gene matches. CDR3 length equals 15 residues. Germline V gives CDR1 SGHRS, CDR2 YFSETQ. The CDR3: CASSSGTGVNTEAFF. As DNA, the CDR3 is TGCGCCAGCAGCTCCGGGACAGGGGTGAACACTGAAGCTTTCTTT.

Worth noting for this clone: One end of the junction does not line up with germline, which may come from a read error. The chain joins TRBV13 to TRBJ2-7; D gene uncertain. Per the germline V gene, CDR1 is PRHDT and CDR2 is FYEKMQ (reference sequence). There are 14 residues in the CDR3. CDR3 protein: CANSLPSGNYEQYF. CDR3 nucleotide sequence: TGTGCCAACAGCCTCCCCTCCGGTAACTACGAGCAGTACTTC.

In this sample, this clone turned up once. The gene calls are TRBV27 and TRBJ2-1, with TRBD2 matching over 10 bases. J was trimmed by 1 base and V by 4 bases; bases with no gene match: 7. The CDR3 has 17 residues. Germline CDR1 is MNHEY and CDR2 is SMNVEV (reference sequence). CDR3 protein: CASSSHKLAGSYNEQFF. DNA for the CDR3: TGTGCCAGCAGTTCCCATAAACTAGCGGGATCCTACAATGAGCAGTTCTTC.

V and J are TRBV5-8 and TRBJ2-5; D uncertain. Germline V gene lookup returns CDR1 SGHTS and CDR2 YDEGEE. V lost 2 bases to trimming and J lost 5 bases, with 7 bases between them. The CDR3 covers 12 residues. CDR3 bases: TGTGCCAGCAGCTTCCCCCCGGAGACCCAGTACTTC. The encoded protein is CASSFPPETQYF. The full variable domain, rest sourced from reference TRBV5-8 and TRBJ2-5, is EAGVTQSPTHLIKTRGQQATLRCSPISGHTSVYWYQQALGLGLQFLLWYDEGEERNRGNFPPRFSGRQFPNYSSELNVNALELEDSALYLCASSFPPETQYFGPGTRLLVL.

V is TRBV19 and J is TRBJ2-4; TRBD2 agrees at 8 bases. In germline, CDR1 is LNHDA, CDR2 SQIVND (reference sequence). V gave up 4 bases and J gave up 3 bases; unmatched junction bases: 5. The CDR3 sequence is 15 residues long. CDR3 nucleotides: TGTGCCAGTAGTACGAGCGGGAGTGTCAAAAACATTCAGTACTTC. Amino acids: CASSTSGSVKNIQYF. Using reference TRBV19 and TRBJ2-4 for the parts outside the CDR3, the full variable domain is DGGITQSPKYLFRKEGQNVTLSCEQNLNHDAMYWYRQDPGQGLRLIYYSQIVNDFQKGDIAEGYSVSREKKESFPLTVTSAQKNPTAFYLCASSTSGSVKNIQYFGAGTRLSVL.

This clone was detected a few times. The chain combines TRBV4-2 with TRBJ2-1; TRBD2 is a possible D gene (7 bases). The CDR3 totals 17 residues. V was shortened by 4 bases and J by 6 bases, with 22 bases between the two germline ends. Germline assignment: CDR1 LGHNA and CDR2 YNFKEQ. This chain's CDR3 is CASSRLIGGGSPNEQFF. CDR3 in DNA: TGTGCCAGCAGCCGACTAATCGGGGGCGGGAGCCCCAATGAGCAGTTCTTC.

The count of this clone is one. The chain joins TRBV30 to TRBJ2-1; TRBD2 agrees at 8 bases. The germline gives CDR1 GTSNPN, CDR2 SVGIG (reference sequence). Trimming took 2 bases from V and 8 from J; bases not matched to a gene: 23. The CDR3 consists of 19 residues. The CDR3 spells CAWSLELGGWSGSSDEQFF. As DNA, the CDR3 is TGTGCCTGGAGTCTTGAGTTGGGGGGCTGGAGCGGGAGTTCGGATGAGCAGTTCTTC.

This clone was detected a few times. The chain is built from TRBV2 and TRBJ2-3; TRBD2 might be the D (6 bases). Trimming removed 8 bases at V and 6 bases at J, with 9 bases between. Germline lookup yields CDR1 SNHLY and CDR2 FYNNEI. This CDR3 contains 11 residues. The CDR3 DNA reads TGTGCCAGCGTAGGGAGGGATACGCAGTATTTT. Translated, it gives CASVGRDTQYF.

The chain carries TRBV27 and TRBJ1-2; 10 nucleotides align to TRBD1. Per germline, CDR1 MNHEY and CDR2 SMNVEV (reference sequence). V gave up 5 bases and J gave up 8 bases; unmatched junction bases: 5. The CDR3 consists of 13 residues. In nucleotides, the CDR3 is TGTGCCAGCAGTCCGACAGGGGGCCGGGGCTACACCTTC. This encodes CASSPTGGRGYTF.

The rearrangement joins TRBV6-4 to TRBJ2-3; 9 nucleotides agree with TRBD2. The J segment lost 5 bases and the V segment lost 3 bases, leaving 6 bases of the junction unmatched. The CDR3 consists of 15 residues. Looked up from germline, CDR1 is MRHNA and CDR2 is SNTAGT. DNA for the CDR3: TGTGCCAGCAGTGAGGCGGGAGGGCAAGGAGATACGCAGTATTTT. Its protein is CASSEAGGQGDTQYF.

This chain uses TRBV27 with TRBJ1-2, with a possible D match to TRBD1 (6 bases). CDR3 length: 12 amino acids. Trimming removed 8 bases from V and 2 bases from J, with 9 bases in between. Germline V gene data show CDR1 as MNHEY and CDR2 as SMNVEV (reference sequence). The CDR3 DNA follows: TGTGCCAGCGGCCAGGGGAACTATGGCTACACCTTC. It encodes CASGQGNYGYTF.

The chain carries TRBV4-2 and TRBJ2-5; 7 nucleotides agree with TRBD2. The last part of the DNA fits TRBJ2-7 better; the J call may be wrong. This CDR3 is built from 14 residues. The V gene's germline CDR1 is LGHNA and CDR2 YNFKEQ. CDR3 nucleotide sequence: TGTGCCAGCAGCCAAGCCGAGCGGGACGGCGAGCAGTACTTC. This translates into CASSQAERDGEQYF.

The chain combines TRBV5-1 with TRBJ2-5, with D uncertain. Trimming took 2 bases from V and 3 from J, leaving 8 bases between them. CDR1 and CDR2 (germline): SGHRS, YFSETQ. CDR3 size: 13 residues. The CDR3 DNA reads TGCGCCAGCAGCTTTCATCTAAAAGAGACCCAGTACTTC. Protein: CASSFHLKETQYF.

This clone was seen a handful of times. The rearrangement joins TRBV29-1 to TRBJ2-3; no clear D gene. CDR3 length equals 12 residues. From germline, CDR1 is SQVTM and CDR2 ANQGSEA. Trimming removed 6 bases at V and 0 bases at J, with 7 bases between. The CDR3 DNA sequence: TGCAGCGTCTCTCCTAGCACAGATACGCAGTATTTT. Translation gives CSVSPSTDTQYF.

CDR3 sequence reads: CASSPYRGTSWVGQYF. The DNA for the CDR3 is TGTGCCAGCAGTCCTTATCGAGGGACTAGCTGGGTGGGGCAGTACTTC. The chain combines TRBV4-2 with TRBJ2-7, with TRBD2 identical over 9 bases. The germline gives CDR1 LGHNA, CDR2 YNFKEQ. V trimming: 6 bases; J trimming: 9 bases; junction bases outside the gene matches: 18. The CDR3 sequence is 16 residues long.

Only one count was recorded for this clone. The rearrangement uses TRBV19 and TRBJ2-2, with D perhaps matching TRBD2 (6 bases). CDR3 length: 15 residues. V lost 3 bases to trimming and J lost 4 bases, with 12 bases between them. CDR1 and CDR2 (germline): LNHDA, SQIVND (reference sequence). CDR3: CASSMGRLGTGELFF. In nucleotides, the CDR3 is TGTGCCAGTAGTATGGGAAGACTAGGCACCGGGGAGCTGTTTTTT.

The chain uses TRBV10-3 and TRBJ2-1; no reliable D call. The CDR3 is made up of 13 amino acids. V was clipped by 3 bases and J by 4 bases, with 7 bases between them. Germline assignment: CDR1 ENHRY and CDR2 SYGVKD. CDR3 sequence: CAISDGGYNEQFF. CDR3 DNA sequence: TGTGCCATCAGTGACGGCGGTTACAATGAGCAGTTCTTC.

This chain connects TRBV5-1 to TRBJ1-6; 8 positions agree with TRBD1. Germline loops: CDR1 SGHRS, CDR2 YFSETQ. J was trimmed by 10 bases and V by 0 bases; bases with no gene match: 6. This CDR3 is built from 15 residues. For the CDR3, the DNA is TGCGCCAGCAGCTTGGGGACAGGGCCTGGGTCACCCCTCCACTTT. Residues: CASSLGTGPGSPLHF.

J is TRBJ2-3 and V is TRBV7-2, with D tentatively TRBD2 (5 bases). CDR1 SGHTA and CDR2 FQGNSA come from the germline V gene. Trimming removed 7 bases from V and 2 bases from J, with 16 bases in between. The CDR3 is 15 amino acids. The CDR3 here is CASTPTGLNTDTQYF. CDR3 nucleotides: TGTGCCAGCACCCCCACCGGACTTAACACAGATACGCAGTATTTT.